This TCR beta chain was sequenced during a study of blood T cell repertoires in COVID-19. Study-level background: Acute and convalescent COVID-19 samples came from the United States, Italy and Spain. Sources were T cells, B-cell-depleted T cells, or PBMCs; the material itself was cDNA or gDNA.

Per the study methods: How many nucleated cells were present was estimated from reference gene primer amplification. TCRdb's table, derived via immunoSEQ multiplex PCR, lists solely in-frame clones and lacks some. V, J and clone size were drawn from that table, and D and trimming were deduced from the DNA. Of roughly 150,000 clones in the sample, about four fifths were seen once. CDR3 length: 15 amino acids. J lost 2 bases, V lost 0 bases, and 5 bases had no gene match. Germline-derived CDR1 and CDR2 are SGHRS and YFSETQ. This receptor was taken from a woman aged 80 or over with acute or convalescent COVID-19. This chain uses TRBV5-1 with TRBJ2-7; 7 bases fit TRBD1. The sequenced sample consisted of peripheral blood. This CDR3 reads CASSLAGQDAYEQYF. The CDR3 DNA reads as TGCGCCAGCAGCTTGGCCGGACAGGACGCCTACGAGCAGTACTTC.